This TCR beta chain derives from a study of T cell responses to AZD1222 COVID-19 vaccine. General study results and limits: Repertoire sampling occurred only after the peak T cell response.

A word on this clone: What it recognizes is unknown.

Clones were read by immunoSEQ multiplex PCR, and TCRdb kept only the in-frame ones, dropping some. The sample carries 80,000 or so clones, about 80% recorded once. The receptor's source is an adult who received the MenACWY meningococcal vaccine as a control. This specimen was peripheral blood, taken 28 days after the second dose of the MenACWY control vaccine.

The DNA of the CDR3 is TGTGCCATCAGGACGACTAGCGGGAGGGACAATGAGCAGTTCTTC. Translating it yields CAIRTTSGRDNEQFF. J is TRBJ2-1 and V is TRBV10-3; 14 nucleotides agree with TRBD2. This CDR3 comprises 15 residues. Germline V gene lookup returns CDR1 ENHRY and CDR2 SYGVKD. Trimming took 6 bases from V and 5 from J; bases not matched to a gene: 3.